The 12 T cell receptor beta chains reported below all come from one sample, sequenced in a study of T cell repertoires in cytomegalovirus infection. MiXCR, run by TCRdb on the reads, gives a single entry per CDR3 protein. Of hundreds of thousands of distinct CDR3 sequences in the sample, 32% were seen once. Their antigen targets remain unknown. The sequenced sample was cultured CD8+ T cells from PBMCs, obtained from culture after CMV antigen stimulation. Receptors originate from a human donor in good health (CMV status not recorded). Some clones in this sample may be carry-over from other donors' samples.

The chain joins TRBV19 to TRBJ1-2; D uncertain. With 4 bases removed from V and 2 bases from J, the gap between germline ends came to 11 bases. There are 14 residues in the CDR3. CDR1 and CDR2 (germline): LNHDA, SQIVND (reference sequence). In DNA, the CDR3 is TGTGCCAGTAGTACCCTCACGGGGAACTATGGCTACACCTTC. It encodes CASSTLTGNYGYTF.

A few counts support this clonotype. This chain connects TRBV10-3 to TRBJ2-2; TRBD1 matches 7 bases. Germline CDR1 and CDR2: ENHRY and SYGVKD. J gave up 6 bases and V 2 bases, and 6 bases lay outside the gene matches. The CDR3 spans 15 residues. In nucleotides, the CDR3 is TGTGCCATCAGTGAGGACAGGGAGATTGCCGGGGAGCTGTTTTTT. Translating it yields CAISEDREIAGELFF.

The genes are TRBV5-1 and TRBJ1-3; D unresolved. There are 15 residues in the CDR3. Germline V gene data show CDR1 as SGHRS and CDR2 as YFSETQ. Between the trimmed V and J ends, which lost 0 bases and 4 bases, there was a span of 11 bases. This CDR3 is CASSLGGHLGNTIYF. The DNA of the CDR3 is TGCGCCAGCAGCTTGGGAGGCCATTTAGGAAACACCATATATTTT. The variable domain in full, completed from reference TRBV5-1 and TRBJ1-3, reads KAGVTQTPRYLIKTRGQQVTLSCSPISGHRSVSWYQQTPGQGLQFLFEYFSETQRNKGNFPGRFSGRQFSNSRSEMNVSTLELGDSALYLCASSLGGHLGNTIYFGEGSWLTVV.

This sequence joins TRBV12-5 and TRBJ2-7; no firm D call. The CDR3 length is 18 residues. Trimming shortened V by 0 bases and J by 1 base, and 19 bases separated the two germline ends. Per the germline V gene, CDR1 is LGHNT and CDR2 is FRNRAP. The CDR3 DNA reads as TGTGCTAGTGGTTTGGTCAAGAACCAAACGGGTCGTTCCTACGAGCAGTACGTC. The encoded protein is CASGLVKNQTGRSYEQYV.

The gene calls are TRBV5-1 and TRBJ2-2; D not certain. This CDR3 spans 18 amino acids. Trimming took 0 bases from V and 3 from J, leaving 18 bases between them. CDR1 and CDR2 from the germline V gene are SGHRS and YFSETQ. Here the CDR3 DNA reads TGCGCCAGCAGCTTGGTTGGTTCCCCAACCGGCTACACCGGGGAGCTGTTTTTT. Its translation: CASSLVGSPTGYTGELFF.

V usage is TRBV6-6 and J usage is TRBJ2-7; perhaps TRBD2 as D (5 bases). V shed 6 bases and J shed 9 bases, with 21 bases lying between them. The CDR3 totals 14 residues. Germline V lookup: CDR1 MNHNY, CDR2 SVGAGI (reference sequence). The CDR3: CASSLVDRGYGQYV. CDR3 bases: TGTGCCAGCAGCCTAGTCGACCGGGGTTATGGGCAGTACGTC.

This chain connects TRBV4-1 to TRBJ2-2; 16 nucleotides agree with TRBD2. In germline, CDR1 is MGHRA, CDR2 YSYEKL. This CDR3 has 18 residues. The junction had 7 bases not matched to a gene; V was cut back by 4 bases and J by 5 bases. The CDR3: CASSPGLAGGLRTGELFF. CDR3 bases: TGCGCCAGCAGCCCGGGACTAGCGGGGGGGCTTCGGACCGGGGAGCTGTTTTTT.

The rearrangement links TRBV20-1 to TRBJ2-7; 9 bases are shared with TRBD2. J lost 4 bases, V lost 2 bases, and 3 bases had no gene match. The V gene's germline CDR1 is DFQATT and CDR2 SNEGSKA (reference sequence). The CDR3 sequence is 13 residues long. The CDR3 reads CSARSGGMYEQYF. The DNA of the CDR3 is TGCAGTGCTAGAAGCGGGGGGATGTACGAGCAGTACTTC.

The V and J genes are TRBV7-6 and TRBJ2-7; weak D call: TRBD2 (6 bases). The CDR3 consists of 15 residues. V gave up 4 bases and J gave up 3 bases, with 16 bases separating them. The V gene's germline CDR1 is SGHVS and CDR2 FNYEAQ. DNA for the CDR3: TGTGCCAGCAGCTCTCGGGCGGGACTTGTCTACGAGCAGTACTTC. This encodes CASSSRAGLVYEQYF.

Notes on this clonotype: At one boundary the junction diverges from the germline segment, which might be a read error. The CDR3 DNA reads TGCGCCAGCAGCTTGCTGGTACCCAAAGACATTCAGTATTTC. The encoded protein is CASSLLVPKDIQYF. V gene TRBV5-1 combines with J gene TRBJ2-3; no clear D. The CDR3 totals 14 residues. Germline V gene data show CDR1 as SGHRS and CDR2 as YFSETQ. The full variable domain, its missing parts supplied by reference TRBV5-1 and TRBJ2-3, is KAGVTQTPRYLIKTRGQQVTLSCSPISGHRSVSWYQQTPGQGLQFLFEYFSETQRNKGNFPGRFSGRQFSNSRSEMNVSTLELGDSALYLCASSLLVPKDIQYFGPGTRLTVL.

A single count supports this clonotype. The junction shows a germline mismatch at one end, possibly a read error. This sequence joins TRBV6-8 and TRBJ1-5; 9 bases line up with TRBD1. CDR1 MNHGY and CDR2 SAAAGT come from the germline V gene. This CDR3 region has 17 residues. The CDR3 nucleotides are TGTGCCAGCAGCTGGACAGGGGTACGGGATAGCAATCAGTCCCAGCATTTT. Protein sequence: CASSWTGVRDSNQSQHF.

This clonotype has a handful of counts. The chain is built from TRBV7-8 and TRBJ2-5, with D perhaps TRBD2 (5 bases). With 2 bases removed from V and 4 bases from J, the gap between germline ends came to 11 bases. The CDR3 totals 14 residues. Germline V gene data show CDR1 as SGHVS and CDR2 as FQNEAQ. CDR3 DNA sequence: TGTGCCAGCAGCTTAAAGGAGGCACGAGAGACCCAGTACTTC. This translates into CASSLKEARETQYF.